These 32 T cell receptor beta chains were sequenced from one sample in a study of blood T cell repertoires in COVID-19. This table comes from immunoSEQ multiplex PCR, and its TCRdb copy is limited to in-frame clones, with some not included. In the table there are some 270,000 clones, approximately 88% of which are singletons. The specimen was peripheral blood. Source of these receptors: a middle-aged man with acute or convalescent COVID-19.

V usage is TRBV15 and J usage is TRBJ2-7; D perhaps matches TRBD2 (6 bases). Per germline, CDR1 LNHNV and CDR2 YYDKDF (reference sequence). With 5 bases removed from V and 1 base from J, the gap between germline ends came to 12 bases. This CDR3 is built from 14 residues. The CDR3 is CATSDRRGSYEQYF. In DNA form, the CDR3 reads TGTGCCACCAGCGACCGGAGGGGTTCCTACGAGCAGTACTTC. Full variable domain (rest looked up from reference TRBV15 and TRBJ2-7): DAMVIQNPRYQVTQFGKPVTLSCSQTLNHNVMYWYQQKSSQAPKLLFHYYDKDFNNEADTPDNFQSRRPNTSFCFLDIRSPGLGDTAMYLCATSDRRGSYEQYFGPGTRLTVT.

J is TRBJ2-3 and V is TRBV2, with D perhaps matching TRBD2 (5 bases). The V end lost 6 bases, the J end lost 4 bases, and 8 bases lay between the germline ends. The CDR3 consists of 12 residues. Looked up from germline, CDR1 is SNHLY and CDR2 is FYNNEI. The CDR3 sequence: CASSRGADTQYF. CDR3 DNA sequence: TGTGCCAGCAGCCGGGGAGCAGATACGCAGTATTTT.

This rearrangement joins TRBV7-3 to TRBJ2-7, with a possible D match to TRBD1 (6 bases). The CDR3 sequence is 13 residues long. Trimming took off 4 bases at V and 1 base at J, with 8 bases between the two ends. The germline CDR1 and CDR2 sequences are SGHTA and FQGTGA. For the CDR3, the DNA is TGTGCCAGCAGCTGGGACAATTCCTACGAGCAGTACTTC. Protein sequence: CASSWDNSYEQYF.

V usage is TRBV18 and J usage is TRBJ2-5, with D perhaps TRBD2 (6 bases). V lost 3 bases and J lost 2, with 10 bases in between. The CDR3 length is 14 residues. Germline V gene sequence: CDR1 KGHSH, CDR2 LQKENI. CDR3 coding DNA: TGTGCCAGCTCACCCTCGCGGGGTCAAGAGACCCAGTACTTC. The encoded protein is CASSPSRGQETQYF.

The rearrangement joins TRBV6-6 to TRBJ1-5; perhaps TRBD1 as D (5 bases). Trimming cost V 2 bases and J 6 bases, with 14 bases left between them. This CDR3 has 15 amino acids. Germline V gene lookup returns CDR1 MNHNY and CDR2 SVGAGI (reference sequence). CDR3 protein: CASSYEGRVSQPQHF. The CDR3 DNA reads as TGTGCCAGCAGTTACGAAGGCAGGGTCAGTCAGCCCCAGCATTTT.

This rearrangement joins TRBV19 to TRBJ2-2; the D gene is possibly TRBD1 (6 bases). Deletions cut 3 bases from V and 4 bases from J, with 15 bases between. Germline CDR1 LNHDA, CDR2 SQIVND (reference sequence). CDR3 size: 16 residues. Here the CDR3 reads CASSIGQPSSTGELFF. The CDR3, as DNA: TGTGCCAGTAGTATCGGACAGCCCTCGAGCACCGGGGAGCTGTTTTTT.

The chain employs TRBV18 and TRBJ1-5; 10 bases line up with TRBD1. V trimming: 2 bases; J trimming: 2 bases; junction bases outside the gene matches: 0. The CDR3 contains 15 residues. The germline CDR1 and CDR2 sequences are KGHSH and LQKENI. The CDR3 is CASSPGTGGNQPQHF. DNA of the CDR3: TGTGCCAGCTCACCAGGGACAGGGGGCAATCAGCCCCAGCATTTT.

The chain is built from TRBV7-2 and TRBJ2-5; 8 bases line up with TRBD1. Losses at the gene ends were 5 bases for V and 6 bases for J; bases not matched to a gene: 8. The germline CDR1 and CDR2 sequences are SGHTA and FQGNSA. This CDR3 is built from 14 residues. CDR3 bases: TGTGCCAGCAGCCCAGGGGACAGGCTAAAGACCCAGTACTTC. Amino acids: CASSPGDRLKTQYF.

The genes are TRBV7-8 and TRBJ1-1; D might be TRBD1 (5 bases). This CDR3 region has 17 residues. The V gene's germline CDR1 is SGHVS and CDR2 FQNEAQ. Trimming removed 1 base from V and 0 bases from J, with 15 bases in between. This CDR3 is CASSLGLRQSMNTEAFF. In nucleotides, the CDR3 is TGTGCCAGCAGCTTAGGGTTACGACAGAGCATGAACACTGAAGCTTTCTTT.

The genes are TRBV6-5 and TRBJ2-5; perhaps TRBD1 as D (5 bases). The length of the CDR3 is 14 residues. Germline V gene sequence: CDR1 MNHEY, CDR2 SVGAGI. The V and J ends lost 5 bases and 1 base respectively, with 11 bases between them. In DNA form, the CDR3 reads TGTGCCAGCAGTAAACCCAGGGTCCAAGAGACCCAGTACTTC. This encodes CASSKPRVQETQYF.

This chain links TRBV4-1 with TRBJ1-5, with a tentative D call TRBD1 (6 bases). Germline V gene sequence: CDR1 MGHRA, CDR2 YSYEKL. The V end lost 4 bases, the J end lost 4 bases, and 14 bases lay between the germline ends. CDR3 size: 15 residues. The CDR3 protein is CASSPQQGENQPQHF. The CDR3 nucleotides read TGCGCCAGCAGCCCGCAACAGGGCGAGAATCAGCCCCAGCATTTT.

This clone is a singleton in its sample. The rearrangement links TRBV3-1 (or the pseudogene TRBV3-2) to TRBJ2-7; 10 bases are a match to TRBD2. Losses at the gene ends were 6 bases for V and 9 bases for J; bases not matched to a gene: 14. Germline lookup yields CDR1 LGHDT and CDR2 YNNKEL (reference sequence). The CDR3 is 15 amino acids. CDR3 loop: CASRNGAGGPFGQYF. The CDR3 DNA reads TGTGCCAGCAGAAATGGAGCGGGGGGGCCCTTCGGGCAGTACTTC.

The rearrangement links TRBV2 to TRBJ2-1; 7 nucleotides agree with TRBD2. Losses at the gene ends were 6 bases for V and 6 bases for J; bases not matched to a gene: 11. Germline-derived CDR1 and CDR2 are SNHLY and FYNNEI. This CDR3 is 15 amino acids long. The CDR3 DNA follows: TGTGCCAGCAGGGGCGGGGGAGCCGCCTCCAATGAGCAGTTCTTC. Protein product: CASRGGGAASNEQFF.

V usage is TRBV7-3 and J usage is TRBJ2-1; TRBD2 matches 10 bases. This CDR3 region has 16 residues. Germline CDR1 reads SGHTA; CDR2 reads FQGTGA. V lost 3 bases, J lost 4 bases, and 6 bases stayed unmatched. The CDR3 spells CASSLTRTSGYNEQFF. The CDR3, as DNA: TGTGCCAGCAGCTTGACCAGGACTAGCGGATACAATGAGCAGTTCTTC. Looking up the rest from reference TRBV7-3 and TRBJ2-1 gives the full variable domain: GAGVSQTPSNKVTEKGKYVELRCDPISGHTALYWYRQSLGQGPEFLIYFQGTGAADDSGLPNDRFFAVRPEGSVSTLKIQRTERGDSAVYLCASSLTRTSGYNEQFFGPGTRLTVL.

The chain is built from TRBV10-3 and TRBJ2-3; 14 bases agree with TRBD2. CDR3 size: 18 residues. CDR1 is ENHRY, CDR2 SYGVKD, per germline. The ends lost 0 bases at V and 4 bases at J; junction bases unmatched: 6. The CDR3 region is CAISESGTSGGFSDTQYF. CDR3 sequence (DNA): TGTGCCATCAGTGAGTCTGGGACTAGCGGGGGTTTCTCAGATACGCAGTATTTT.

The chain uses TRBV5-4 and TRBJ1-4; 11 positions match TRBD1. The V gene end was trimmed by 0 bases and the J gene end by 6 bases; junction bases not matched to a gene: 4. CDR3 size: 16 residues. CDR1 is SGHNT, CDR2 YYREEE, per germline (reference sequence). The CDR3 sequence is CASSLVGGQGDEKLFF. For the CDR3, the DNA is TGTGCCAGCAGCTTGGTCGGGGGACAGGGGGATGAAAAACTGTTTTTT.

The chain recombines TRBV3-1 (or the pseudogene TRBV3-2) with TRBJ2-7; 9 bases map to TRBD1. V was pared by 5 bases and J by 4 bases, with 9 bases of the junction left unmatched. Per germline, CDR1 LGHDT and CDR2 YNNKEL (reference sequence). This CDR3 spans 15 amino acids. CDR3 sequence: CASSVGQGGPYEQYF. In DNA form, the CDR3 reads TGTGCCAGCAGCGTGGGACAGGGTGGTCCGTACGAGCAGTACTTC.

The chain is built from TRBV18 and TRBJ2-3; 9 positions match TRBD2. This CDR3 contains 16 residues. V trimming: 5 bases; J trimming: 2 bases; junction bases outside the gene matches: 8. The germline V gene has CDR1 KGHSH and CDR2 LQKENI. The CDR3 sequence: CASSYISGGFTDTQYF. CDR3 in DNA: TGTGCCAGCTCATACATTAGCGGGGGATTCACAGATACGCAGTATTTT.

This clone was seen just once. The genes are TRBV18 and TRBJ1-1, with 9 positions matching TRBD1. Germline V gene data show CDR1 as KGHSH and CDR2 as LQKENI. The CDR3 runs 17 residues. J lost 8 bases, V lost 3 bases, and 16 bases had no gene match. The CDR3 protein is CASSPTNTGTGKTEAFF. In DNA, the CDR3 is TGTGCCAGCTCACCCACTAACACCGGGACAGGGAAAACCGAAGCTTTCTTT. The full variable domain, in which reference TRBV18 and TRBJ1-1 provide the parts outside the CDR3, is NAGVMQNPRHLVRRRGQEARLRCSPMKGHSHVYWYRQLPEEGLKFMVYLQKENIIDESGMPKERFSAEFPKEGPSILRIQQVVRGDSAAYFCASSPTNTGTGKTEAFFGQGTRLTVV.

This clone has just one count. The rearrangement links TRBV5-1 to TRBJ2-3; TRBD2 might be the D (5 bases). The CDR3 loop spans 14 amino acids. Germline V gene lookup returns CDR1 SGHRS and CDR2 YFSETQ. The V end lost 5 bases, the J end lost 1 base, and 11 bases lay between the germline ends. CDR3: CASRTGSGTDTQYF. Written as DNA, the CDR3 is TGCGCCAGCAGGACGGGATCCGGCACAGATACGCAGTATTTT.

The chain joins TRBV27 to TRBJ2-7; possible D gene TRBD1, 6 bases. This CDR3 region has 14 residues. V was shortened by 4 bases and J by 5 bases, with 15 bases between the two germline ends. CDR1 is MNHEY and CDR2 is SMNVEV in the germline V gene (reference sequence). CDR3 DNA: TGTGCCAGCAGTTCAGGAGCAAAGGGGGACGAGCAGTACTTC. Its protein is CASSSGAKGDEQYF.

CDR3 sequence reads: CASSIERGNEQFF. CDR3 coding DNA: TGTGCCAGCAGCATCGAGCGGGGGAATGAGCAGTTCTTC. This chain joins TRBV7-8 and TRBJ2-1, with TRBD2 matching over 8 bases. CDR3 length: 13 amino acids. V shed 5 bases, J shed 7 bases, and the junction held 4 bases outside the gene matches. Per germline, CDR1 SGHVS and CDR2 FQNEAQ.

The chain uses TRBV2 and TRBJ1-6; TRBD1 agrees at 7 bases. CDR3 length: 15 residues. The trim removed 4 bases at V and 2 bases at J, leaving 2 bases unmatched. The germline CDR1 and CDR2 sequences are SNHLY and FYNNEI. CDR3 sequence: CASSAGGAYNSPLHF. CDR3 in DNA: TGTGCCAGCAGTGCAGGGGGTGCCTATAATTCACCCCTCCACTTT.

The J gene is TRBJ1-2, the V gene TRBV6-1; D ambiguous. The CDR3 has 14 amino acids. Germline CDR1 MNHNS, CDR2 SASEGT. The V gene lost 2 bases and the J gene lost 4 bases, with 11 bases spanning the gap. The CDR3 bases are TGTGCCAGCAGTGAACGGTTGACGGGCTATGGCTACACCTTC. Translation gives CASSERLTGYGYTF.

The CDR3 coding sequence is TGTGCCAGCAGTTCCAGGACAGGAAGCTCCTACGAGCAGTACTTC. Residues: CASSSRTGSSYEQYF. The V gene is TRBV6-5, the J gene TRBJ2-7, with 7 nucleotides matching TRBD1. The CDR3 extends over 15 amino acids. Germline assignment: CDR1 MNHEY and CDR2 SVGAGI. V trimming: 4 bases; J trimming: 0 bases; junction bases outside the gene matches: 6.

The chain combines TRBV5-1 with TRBJ2-1; TRBD2 aligns across 7 bases. The CDR3 consists of 14 residues. J gave up 7 bases and V 0 bases, and 4 bases lay outside the gene matches. Germline V CDR1 and CDR2: SGHRS, YFSETQ. The CDR3: CASSLGAGLNEQFF. The CDR3 region has the DNA TGCGCCAGCAGCTTGGGAGCGGGGTTGAATGAGCAGTTCTTC.

V usage is TRBV9 and J usage is TRBJ2-7; 8 nucleotides agree with TRBD1. The V gene end was trimmed by 0 bases and the J gene end by 3 bases; junction bases not matched to a gene: 5. The CDR3 extends over 15 amino acids. Germline V lookup: CDR1 SGDLS, CDR2 YYNGEE. CDR3 protein: CASSVGNRGIYEQYF. The CDR3 DNA follows: TGTGCCAGCAGCGTAGGCAACAGGGGGATCTACGAGCAGTACTTC.

The genes are TRBV6-5 and TRBJ2-1; D unresolved. Germline CDR1 reads MNHEY; CDR2 reads SVGAGI. V was shortened by 10 bases and J by 7 bases, with 17 bases between the two germline ends. The CDR3 sequence is 13 residues long. The CDR3 here is CATHEPVINEQFF. In DNA form, the CDR3 reads TGTGCCACCCACGAGCCCGTTATTAATGAGCAGTTCTTC.

The chain recombines TRBV4-1 with TRBJ1-2; 9 bases agree with TRBD1. Germline V gives CDR1 MGHRA, CDR2 YSYEKL. CDR3 length: 13 amino acids. The J segment lost 7 bases and the V segment lost 5 bases, leaving 5 bases of the junction unmatched. CDR3 sequence reads: CASSSDRGGGYTF. DNA of the CDR3: TGCGCCAGCAGCTCGGACAGGGGTGGTGGCTACACCTTC.

As DNA, the CDR3 is TGTGCCAGTAGTCCCACATACTATGGCTACACCTTC. It specifies CASSPTYYGYTF. This chain uses TRBV19 with TRBJ1-2; D is unclear. The CDR3 length is 12 residues. Trimming removed 5 bases from V and 3 bases from J, with 7 bases in between. Germline assignment: CDR1 LNHDA and CDR2 SQIVND (reference sequence).

This sequence joins TRBV5-1 and TRBJ2-5; 10 bases fit TRBD2. The CDR3 is 15 residues long. Germline CDR1 and CDR2: SGHRS and YFSETQ. After removal of 3 bases from V and 5 bases from J, the junction contained 7 bases not matched to a gene. CDR3 coding DNA: TGCGCCAGCAGCTCCACTAGCGGGGAGGTGGAGACCCAGTACTTC. The encoded protein is CASSSTSGEVETQYF.

This chain joins TRBV7-9 and TRBJ2-1, with TRBD2 identical over 7 bases. The CDR3 extends over 15 amino acids. The V segment lost 7 bases and the J segment 5 bases; nucleotides outside the gene matches: 11. CDR1 SEHNR and CDR2 FQNEAQ come from the germline V gene (reference sequence). CDR3 sequence reads: CASTDWGGDHNEQFF. The CDR3 DNA is TGTGCCAGCACCGATTGGGGGGGGGACCACAATGAGCAGTTCTTC.